The clone carrying this T cell receptor beta chain appeared a few times. What it binds is unknown. This entry belongs to a study of T cell repertoires in cytomegalovirus infection. Study-wide background: CMV infection and matching HLA type were both indicated by public TCR beta signatures.

General study findings and limits: What dominated the ex vivo response were HLA-C-restricted CMV-specific TCR beta clonotypes. The study identified carriers of CMV plus the relevant HLA from cumulative public TCR beta family frequency.

TCRdb reanalysed the reads using MiXCR and keeps one entry per CDR3 protein. The table lists fewer than 550,000 distinct CDR3 sequences, 31% of them singletons. Trimming took off 0 bases at V and 1 base at J, with 6 bases between the two ends. This CDR3 contains 14 residues. Germline V lookup: CDR1 SGHAT, CDR2 FQNNGV. This TCR was sampled from a human donor in good health (CMV status not recorded). Some clones in this sample may be carry-over from other donors' samples. Sequenced: PBMCs. The chain carries TRBV11-2 and TRBJ2-5; D unresolved. CDR3: CASSLDVGQETQYF. CDR3 nucleotide sequence: TGTGCCAGCAGCTTAGATGTTGGCCAAGAGACCCAGTACTTC.